These T cell receptor beta chains were read from a single sample in a study of PD-L1 blockade in urothelial cancer. The method was immunoSEQ multiplex PCR; TCRdb's version includes in-frame clones alone and lacks a portion of them. This table has about 120,000 clones, around nine tenths appearing once. Specimen: PBMCs, collected around atezolizumab (anti-PD-L1) treatment. These TCRs come from a man aged 55 to 69 with urothelial cancer. Each CDR3 is given with its conserved first and last residue. D genes are given only for firm matches. Some rows have no size entry. The others give once, few or many, or a class for an expanded clone.

V	J	D	size	CDR3	DNA
TRBV9	TRBJ2-7	-	-	CASSVGNRNEQYF	TGTGCCAGCAGCGTAGGGAACAGGAACGAGCAGTACTTC
TRBV6-5	TRBJ1-2	TRBD1	-	CASSPGGYGYTF	TGTGCCAGCAGCCCAGGGGGCTATGGCTACACCTTC
TRBV5-4	TRBJ1-1	-	-	CASTLGGGGDTEAFF	TGTGCCAGCACCCTGGGGGGTGGAGGCGACACTGAAGCTTTCTTT
TRBV28	TRBJ1-2	-	-	CASRWGTNYGYTF	TGTGCCAGCAGATGGGGCACTAACTATGGCTACACCTTC
TRBV4-2	TRBJ2-1	TRBD2	-	CASSHPSGGAFNEQFF	TGTGCCAGCAGCCATCCTAGCGGGGGGGCGTTCAATGAGCAGTTCTTC
TRBV28	TRBJ2-3	TRBD2	-	CASSLTSGATSTDTQYF	TGTGCCAGCAGTTTAACTAGCGGGGCTACTAGCACAGATACGCAGTATTTT
TRBV4-1	TRBJ2-7	TRBD2	-	CASSPGLAGGPYEQYF	TGCGCCAGCAGCCCCGGACTAGCGGGAGGACCCTACGAGCAGTACTTC
TRBV19	TRBJ2-1	TRBD2	once	CASSIPRDYRNNEQFF	TGTGCCAGTAGTATTCCACGGGACTATCGTAACAATGAGCAGTTCTTC
TRBV18	TRBJ1-3	-	-	CASSPPAGDTIYF	TGTGCCAGCTCACCACCGGCGGGAGACACCATATATTTT
TRBV18	TRBJ1-1	TRBD1	-	CASSTGVNTEAFF	TGTGCCAGCTCCACAGGGGTGAACACTGAAGCTTTCTTT
TRBV23-1	TRBJ1-5	TRBD1	-	CASSQWQGEEVQPQHF	TGCGCCAGCAGTCAATGGCAGGGGGAAGAAGTTCAGCCCCAGCATTTT
TRBV28	TRBJ2-7	TRBD2	-	CASSLGLAGDEQYF	TGTGCCAGCAGTTTAGGGCTAGCGGGAGACGAGCAGTACTTC
TRBV5-1	TRBJ2-3	TRBD2	-	CASSPSGEVDTQYF	TGCGCCAGCAGCCCTAGCGGGGAGGTAGATACGCAGTATTTT
TRBV28	TRBJ2-7	TRBD1	-	CAIAEQGYSYEQYF	TGTGCCATCGCCGAACAGGGGTACTCCTACGAGCAGTACTTC
TRBV28	TRBJ2-7	TRBD2	-	CASSSGLASYEQYF	TGTGCCAGCAGTTCGGGACTAGCCTCCTACGAGCAGTACTTC
TRBV7-7	TRBJ2-1	TRBD2	-	CASSLGLADNNEQFF	TGTGCTAGCAGCTTAGGACTAGCGGACAACAATGAGCAGTTCTTC
TRBV7-7	TRBJ2-5	TRBD2	-	CASSSQTSGETQYF	TGTGCCAGCAGCTCGCAGACTAGCGGAGAGACCCAGTACTTC
TRBV10-3	TRBJ1-3	-	-	CAISYASSGNTIYF	TGTGCCATCAGCTACGCGAGCTCTGGAAACACCATATATTTT
TRBV5-1	TRBJ2-3	TRBD2	-	CASSPASGTDTQYF	TGCGCCAGCAGCCCAGCTAGCGGGACAGATACGCAGTATTTT
TRBV5-1	TRBJ2-7	TRBD2	-	CASSGGLAGGSYEQYF	TGCGCCAGCAGCGGAGGACTAGCGGGGGGCTCCTACGAGCAGTACTTC
TRBV5-5	TRBJ1-4	-	-	CASSLDISGEKLFF	TGTGCCAGCAGCTTGGACATCTCAGGGGAAAAACTGTTTTTT
TRBV18	TRBJ2-7	TRBD1	-	CASSPGQEPYEQYF	TGTGCCAGCTCACCCGGACAGGAGCCCTACGAGCAGTACTTC
TRBV19	TRBJ2-1	TRBD1	once	CASSIRRGQTYNEQFF	TGTGCCAGTAGTATTCGTCGGGGACAGACCTACAATGAGCAGTTCTTC
TRBV10-3	TRBJ2-5	TRBD2	-	CAISEGSGGGVETQYF	TGTGCCATCAGTGAAGGTAGCGGGGGAGGTGTCGAGACCCAGTACTTC
TRBV7-2	TRBJ2-1	TRBD1	-	CASSFTGTGHSYNEQFF	TGTGCCAGCAGCTTCACCGGGACAGGGCACTCCTACAATGAGCAGTTCTTC
TRBV29-1	TRBJ1-2	-	-	CSAMTWGVSDYGYTF	TGCAGCGCCATGACTTGGGGAGTGTCGGACTATGGCTACACCTTC
TRBV7-2	TRBJ2-3	-	-	CASSLVGVDTDTQYF	TGTGCCAGCAGCTTAGTGGGAGTCGACACAGATACGCAGTATTTT
TRBV7-3	TRBJ2-7	TRBD1	-	CASSSGQGGEQYF	TGTGCCAGCAGCTCGGGACAGGGTGGCGAGCAGTACTTC
TRBV9	TRBJ2-7	TRBD1	few	CASSPAQGYNEQYF	TGTGCCAGCAGCCCAGCACAGGGGTACAACGAGCAGTACTTC
TRBV10-3	TRBJ2-7	TRBD2	-	CAIRGGTSLYEQYF	TGTGCCATCAGGGGGGGGACTAGCCTTTACGAGCAGTACTTC
TRBV4-1	TRBJ2-2	-	-	CASSHYEYTGELFF	TGCGCCAGCAGCCACTATGAGTACACCGGGGAGCTGTTTTTT
TRBV7-3	TRBJ2-3	-	-	CASSLIRTSTDTQYF	TGTGCCAGCAGCTTAATTCGGACAAGCACAGATACGCAGTATTTT
TRBV28	TRBJ1-1	-	-	CASINGGGYAEAFF	TGTGCCAGCATCAACGGGGGGGGGTATGCTGAAGCTTTCTTT
TRBV18	TRBJ1-3	TRBD1	-	CASSPGTGTGFLLFGNTIYF	TGTGCCAGCTCACCAGGGACCGGGACAGGGTTTCTCTTGTTCGGAAACACCATATATTTT
TRBV9	TRBJ1-3	-	-	CASSVARDSDSGNTIYF	TGTGCCAGCAGCGTAGCTAGGGACTCAGACTCTGGAAACACCATATATTTT
TRBV9	TRBJ2-7	-	-	CASSQGSSEQYF	TGTGCCAGCAGCCAGGGTAGTAGCGAGCAGTACTTC
TRBV7-9	TRBJ2-5	TRBD2	-	CASSEWGGQETQYF	TGTGCCAGCAGCGAGTGGGGGGGGCAAGAGACCCAGTACTTC
TRBV7-2	TRBJ1-5	-	-	CASSLAQVGSNQPQHF	TGTGCCAGCAGCTTAGCGCAGGTTGGAAGCAATCAGCCCCAGCATTTT
TRBV19	TRBJ1-2	-	-	CASSIKEGSGVTNYGYTF	TGTGCCAGTAGTATAAAAGAGGGCTCGGGCGTTACCAACTATGGCTACACCTTC
TRBV30	TRBJ2-2	TRBD2	-	CAWSTWTSGGELFF	TGTGCCTGGAGTACATGGACTAGCGGCGGGGAGCTGTTTTTT
TRBV2	TRBJ1-1	-	-	CASSDGRGNTEAFF	TGTGCCAGCAGTGACGGCAGGGGGAACACTGAAGCTTTCTTT
TRBV5-5	TRBJ2-2	-	-	CASSQGTANTGELFF	TGTGCCAGCAGCCAGGGGACGGCTAACACCGGGGAGCTGTTTTTT
TRBV28	TRBJ1-1	-	few	CASSLSVRRRNTEAFF	TGTGCCAGCAGTTTATCCGTGAGGCGGAGGAACACTGAAGCTTTCTTT